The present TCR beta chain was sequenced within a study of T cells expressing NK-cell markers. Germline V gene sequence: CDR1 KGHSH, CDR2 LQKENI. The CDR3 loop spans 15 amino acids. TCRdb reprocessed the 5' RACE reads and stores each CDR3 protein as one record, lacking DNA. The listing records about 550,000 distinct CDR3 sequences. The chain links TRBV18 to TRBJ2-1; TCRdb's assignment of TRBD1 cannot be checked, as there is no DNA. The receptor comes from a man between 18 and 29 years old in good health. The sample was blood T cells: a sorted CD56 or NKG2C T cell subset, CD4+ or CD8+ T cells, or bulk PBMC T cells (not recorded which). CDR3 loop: CASSPPAGGMTEQFF. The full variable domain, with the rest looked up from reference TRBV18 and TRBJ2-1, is NAGVMQNPRHLVRRRGQEARLRCSPMKGHSHVYWYRQLPEEGLKFMVYLQKENIIDESGMPKERFSAEFPKEGPSILRIQQVVRGDSAAYFCASSPPAGGMTEQFFGPGTRLTVL.